What follows are 21 T cell receptor beta chains derived from one specimen sequenced in a study of blood T cell repertoires in COVID-19. Sequencing used immunoSEQ multiplex PCR; TCRdb keeps in-frame clones, though not all of them. The data hold roughly 270,000 clones, with roughly 80% observed a single time. The sequenced sample was PBMCs or T cells enriched from blood (not recorded which). The source is a man aged 35 to 55 who had been exposed to COVID-19.

CDR3 amino acids: CASSLGTVKREVQFF. The CDR3 nucleotides read TGTGCCAGCAGCTTAGGGACTGTCAAACGGGAGGTGCAGTTCTTC. The genes are TRBV11-2 and TRBJ2-1, with 7 bases identical to TRBD2. CDR3 size: 15 residues. Germline-derived CDR1 and CDR2 are SGHAT and FQNNGV. V lost 1 base to trimming and J lost 12 bases; unmatched junction nucleotides: 12.

This clone came up once. The rearrangement uses TRBV10-1 and TRBJ1-5, with D uncertain. Trimming cost V 7 bases and J 6 bases, with 16 bases left between them. The CDR3 sequence is 14 residues long. Germline values: CDR1 WNHNN, CDR2 SYGVQD (reference sequence). CDR3 sequence reads: CASTGGRLSQPQHF. The CDR3 DNA reads TGCGCCAGCACTGGTGGCAGGTTAAGTCAGCCCCAGCATTTT.

The chain combines TRBV30 with TRBJ1-2; tentatively, D is TRBD1 (6 bases). In germline, CDR1 is GTSNPN, CDR2 SVGIG (reference sequence). Trimming pared 2 bases from V and 6 bases from J, leaving 19 bases between. The CDR3 loop spans 15 amino acids. CDR3 sequence reads: CAWSRGKGTTDGYTF. DNA of the CDR3: TGTGCCTGGAGTAGGGGAAAGGGGACAACGGATGGCTACACCTTC.

This clone was detected once. This chain joins TRBV10-3 and TRBJ2-5, with D tentatively TRBD1 (5 bases). Looked up from germline, CDR1 is ENHRY and CDR2 is SYGVKD. Trimming took off 9 bases at V and 4 bases at J, with 15 bases between the two ends. CDR3 length: 13 residues. The CDR3 DNA reads as TGTGCCATGGGAACAGGTCAGGGAGAGACCCAGTACTTC. Protein product: CAMGTGQGETQYF.

The V call is TRBV19, the J call TRBJ1-5; D gene ambiguous. The CDR3 covers 17 residues. The germline V gene has CDR1 LNHDA and CDR2 SQIVND (reference sequence). V was clipped by 5 bases and J by 2 bases, with 19 bases between them. The CDR3 is CASSPSRVGGRNQPQHF. As DNA, the CDR3 is TGTGCCAGTAGTCCCTCCCGGGTTGGAGGACGCAATCAGCCCCAGCATTTT.

The rearrangement uses TRBV6-6 and TRBJ1-5; D uncertain. The V and J ends lost 4 bases and 4 bases respectively, with 11 bases between them. CDR1 MNHNY and CDR2 SVGAGI come from the germline V gene (reference sequence). The CDR3 runs to 14 residues. CDR3 sequence (DNA): TGTGCCAGCAGTTTTCGTTCGTCTAATCAGCCCCAGCATTTT. Protein sequence: CASSFRSSNQPQHF.

V usage is TRBV6-5 and J usage is TRBJ2-5, with 8 bases fitting TRBD2. V lost 8 bases and J lost 2; bases outside the gene matches: 7. There are 14 residues in the CDR3. Germline lookup yields CDR1 MNHEY and CDR2 SVGAGI. Here the CDR3 reads CASWSGSVQETQYF. CDR3 DNA sequence: TGTGCCAGCTGGAGCGGGAGCGTACAAGAGACCCAGTACTTC.

This chain connects TRBV28 to TRBJ1-2; possible D gene TRBD1, 6 bases. CDR3 length: 13 residues. V shed 7 bases and J shed 4 bases, with 13 bases lying between them. CDR1 MDHEN and CDR2 SYDVKM come from the germline V gene. This CDR3 is CASTLRDTYGYTF. In DNA form, the CDR3 reads TGTGCCAGCACCCTCCGGGACACCTATGGCTACACCTTC.

This rearrangement joins TRBV6-1 to TRBJ1-1; TRBD1 is a possible D gene (6 bases). CDR3 size: 13 residues. Germline V lookup: CDR1 MNHNS, CDR2 SASEGT. V was cut by 0 bases and J by 7 bases, with 9 bases left in between. CDR3 DNA: TGTGCCAGCAGTGAAGCCGGACAGATTGAAGCTTTCTTT. It codes for CASSEAGQIEAFF.

CDR3: CAISGSLTEAFF. In DNA, the CDR3 is TGTGCCATCAGTGGTAGTCTGACTGAAGCTTTCTTT. This chain joins TRBV10-3 and TRBJ1-1; D ambiguous. Trimming removed 4 bases at V and 5 bases at J, with 8 bases between. CDR3 length equals 12 residues. CDR1 and CDR2 from the germline V gene are ENHRY and SYGVKD.

The V gene is TRBV3-1 (or the pseudogene TRBV3-2), the J gene TRBJ2-3; 7 bases fit TRBD1. The germline CDR1 and CDR2 sequences are LGHDT and YNNKEL (reference sequence). The CDR3 covers 14 residues. V was clipped by 6 bases and J by 3 bases; unmatched bases: 6. The CDR3 nucleotides read TGTGCCAGCAGTTTGGACAGGAGGACAGATACGCAGTATTTT. It specifies CASSLDRRTDTQYF.

The chain links TRBV19 to TRBJ2-7, with TRBD1 matching 8 bases. The CDR3 has 14 amino acids. CDR1 and CDR2 (germline): LNHDA, SQIVND (reference sequence). Germline trimming cut 6 bases from V and 0 bases from J; bases unmatched to any gene: 4. CDR3 amino acids: CASSGTGFSYEQYF. The DNA for the CDR3 is TGTGCCAGTAGCGGGACAGGCTTCTCCTACGAGCAGTACTTC.

The gene calls are TRBV3-1 (or the pseudogene TRBV3-2) and TRBJ1-5; unclear D gene. The germline gives CDR1 LGHDT, CDR2 YNNKEL (reference sequence). The CDR3 is 14 amino acids. Trimming removed 2 bases at V and 6 bases at J, with 11 bases between. CDR3: CASSQPGSGQPQHF. As DNA, the CDR3 is TGTGCCAGCAGCCAACCTGGGAGTGGTCAGCCCCAGCATTTT.

The chain links TRBV4-1 to TRBJ1-1; tentatively, D is TRBD1 (5 bases). The CDR3 runs to 16 residues. The germline V and J ends were trimmed by 0 bases and 0 bases, with 11 bases remaining between them. CDR1 and CDR2 (germline): MGHRA, YSYEKL. Written as DNA, the CDR3 is TGCGCCAGCAGCCAAGAGCCAGGGCTAATGAACACTGAAGCTTTCTTT. It specifies CASSQEPGLMNTEAFF.

This clone was detected only once. This chain connects TRBV11-2 to TRBJ2-2; 8 bases map to TRBD2. The CDR3 is made up of 15 amino acids. The germline gives CDR1 SGHAT, CDR2 FQNNGV. Losses at the gene ends were 1 base for V and 7 bases for J; bases not matched to a gene: 5. The CDR3 loop is CASSLVGTSNGELFF. The CDR3 DNA follows: TGTGCCAGCAGCTTAGTTGGGACTAGTAACGGGGAGCTGTTTTTT.

The CDR3 spells CASSQEWRGSVEQYF. In DNA form, the CDR3 reads TGTGCCAGCAGCCAAGAGTGGAGGGGCTCAGTCGAGCAGTACTTC. The chain carries TRBV3-1 (or the pseudogene TRBV3-2) and TRBJ2-7; possibly TRBD2 for D (6 bases). The CDR3 totals 15 residues. Per the germline V gene, CDR1 is LGHDT and CDR2 is YNNKEL (reference sequence). Between the trimmed V and J ends, which lost 0 bases and 6 bases, there was a span of 15 bases.

This clone was detected only a few times. This chain connects TRBV5-1 to TRBJ1-1, with D unresolved. The CDR3 consists of 12 residues. Trimming pared 7 bases from V and 5 bases from J, leaving 12 bases between. CDR1 SGHRS and CDR2 YFSETQ come from the germline V gene. The CDR3 DNA reads TGCGCCAGCCCCAGTAGGAGGACTGAAGCTTTCTTT. It is translated as CASPSRRTEAFF. Full variable domain (remainder filled in from reference TRBV5-1 and TRBJ1-1): KAGVTQTPRYLIKTRGQQVTLSCSPISGHRSVSWYQQTPGQGLQFLFEYFSETQRNKGNFPGRFSGRQFSNSRSEMNVSTLELGDSALYLCASPSRRTEAFFGQGTRLTVV.

J is TRBJ2-5 and V is TRBV20-1, with 8 bases fitting TRBD1. This CDR3 is 20 amino acids long. V trimming: 3 bases; J trimming: 1 base; junction bases outside the gene matches: 22. The germline V gene has CDR1 DFQATT and CDR2 SNEGSKA (reference sequence). The CDR3 region is CSASFMAGGLSGSSQETQYF. The CDR3 bases are TGCAGTGCTAGTTTTATGGCAGGGGGCTTGTCGGGTAGTTCCCAAGAGACCCAGTACTTC.

The chain is built from TRBV6-4 and TRBJ1-1; no firm D call. The V end lost 6 bases, the J end lost 2 bases, and 13 bases lay between the germline ends. This CDR3 is built from 14 residues. Germline CDR1 and CDR2: MRHNA and SNTAGT. The CDR3 sequence: CASSAVGGNTEAFF. The CDR3 nucleotides read TGTGCCAGCAGCGCGGTCGGAGGAAACACTGAAGCTTTCTTT.

V usage is TRBV6-5 and J usage is TRBJ2-7; no reliable D call. This CDR3 spans 13 amino acids. The V and J ends lost 2 bases and 1 base respectively, with 6 bases between them. In germline, CDR1 is MNHEY, CDR2 SVGAGI. This CDR3 is CASSYGGSYEQYF. CDR3 coding DNA: TGTGCCAGCAGTTACGGCGGTTCCTACGAGCAGTACTTC.

This clone was observed a handful of times. The chain combines TRBV2 with TRBJ2-2; weak D call: TRBD2 (7 bases). CDR3 length equals 14 residues. The ends were cut back, 9 bases at V and 5 bases at J, with 16 bases in the middle. The germline gives CDR1 SNHLY, CDR2 FYNNEI. The CDR3 bases are TGTGCCAGTCTAGGCGGGGGCCTAACCGGGGAGCTGTTTTTT. Translated, it gives CASLGGGLTGELFF.